These 15 T cell receptor beta chains were all obtained from the same sample, sequenced in a study of molecular identifiers for immune sequencing clone quantification. TCRdb analysed the PCR reads with MiXCR anew, one entry per CDR3 protein. The table has hundreds of thousands of distinct CDR3 sequences, about 23% seen once. The sample consisted of naive CD8+ T cells from blood, with Jurkat cell RNA spiked in. Documented subset: FACS-sorted CD8+CD4-CCR7+CD45RA+ naive T cells. These receptors were taken from a human donor in good health. Some libraries in this study had Jurkat cell RNA spiked in.

The chain combines TRBV7-9 with TRBJ2-5, with D hard to call. V lost 2 bases to trimming and J lost 3 bases, with 4 bases between them. The CDR3 extends over 12 amino acids. CDR1 and CDR2 (germline): SEHNR, FQNEAQ (reference sequence). CDR3: CASSLREETQYF. For the CDR3, the DNA is TGTGCCAGCAGCTTAAGGGAAGAGACCCAGTACTTC.

In this sample, this clonotype turned up a few times. V and J are TRBV20-1 and TRBJ2-1; D may be TRBD2 (6 bases). The ends were cut back, 2 bases at V and 0 bases at J, with 14 bases in the middle. This CDR3 comprises 16 residues. From germline, CDR1 is DFQATT and CDR2 SNEGSKA (reference sequence). The CDR3 sequence: CSARFRSSASYNEQFF. The CDR3 DNA reads TGCAGTGCTAGATTCAGATCTAGCGCCTCCTACAATGAGCAGTTCTTC.

This clonotype has more than one count but fewer than ten. The rearrangement joins TRBV27 to TRBJ2-2; D unclear. The V gene lost 5 bases and the J gene lost 7 bases, with 8 bases spanning the gap. CDR3 size: 12 residues. Germline CDR1 reads MNHEY; CDR2 reads SMNVEV (reference sequence). The CDR3 DNA sequence: TGTGCCAGCAGTCCCGGTGGCGGGGAGCTGTTTTTT. It codes for CASSPGGGELFF.

With regard to this clonotype: This could be a read error, since a much larger clone is one nucleotide away. The chain couples TRBV2 to TRBJ1-5, with D unresolved. V lost 8 bases, J lost 5 bases, and 19 bases lay in between. This CDR3 region has 15 residues. CDR1 and CDR2 (germline): SNHLY, FYNNEI. CDR3 region: CASRHKGGRDQPQHF. The CDR3 coding sequence is TGTGCCAGCCGGCACAAGGGAGGACGGGATCAGCCCCAGCATTTT.

J is TRBJ2-5 and V is TRBV7-9; the match to TRBD2 covers 14 bases. CDR3 length equals 16 residues. Germline V CDR1 and CDR2: SEHNR, FQNEAQ (reference sequence). Trimming at V came to 11 bases and at J to 8 bases, leaving 16 bases not matched to a gene. For the CDR3, the DNA is TGTGCCTCTACCGGGACTAGCGGGAGTGGAGGGGATACCCAGTACTTC. Protein sequence: CASTGTSGSGGDTQYF. Drawing the rest from reference TRBV7-9 and TRBJ2-5, the complete variable domain is DTGVSQNPRHKITKRGQNVTFRCDPISEHNRLYWYRQTLGQGPEFLTYFQNEAQLEKSRLLSDRFSAERPKGSFSTLEIQRTEQGDSAMYLCASTGTSGSGGDTQYFGPGTRLLVL.

In its sample, this clonotype was seen many times. The chain combines TRBV29-1 with TRBJ2-5; TRBD2 aligns across 8 bases. Trimming cost V 2 bases and J 3 bases; bases outside gene matches: 5. The V gene's germline CDR1 is SQVTM and CDR2 ANQGSEA. This CDR3 spans 14 amino acids. The CDR3 DNA follows: TGCAGCGTTGAAATTGGGACTAGAGAAGAGACCCAGTACTTC. The encoded protein is CSVEIGTREETQYF. Full variable domain (missing parts from reference TRBV29-1 and TRBJ2-5): SAVISQKPSRDICQRGTSLTIQCQVDSQVTMMFWYRQQPGQSLTLIATANQGSEATYESGFVIDKFPISRPNLTFSTLTVSNMSPEDSSIYLCSVEIGTREETQYFGPGTRLLVL.

Remarks on this clonotype: Because the CDR3 is missing its conserved closing phenylalanine or tryptophan, this is likely a read error. The DNA is left out, because the CDR3 cannot be placed on it with certainty; the CDR3 is given as TCRdb lists it. This sequence joins TRBV4-1 and TRBJ2-7. Germline assignment: CDR1 MGHRA and CDR2 YSYEKL. The CDR3 is 13 amino acids in total, end residues counted. This CDR3 is CASSQADVYEQNI.

Many counts were recorded for this clonotype. Written as DNA, the CDR3 is TGTGCCAGCAGCCTTAGCGGGAGTGCCTTTCAGTACGAGCAGTACTTC. It codes for CASSLSGSAFQYEQYF. J is TRBJ2-7 and V is TRBV7-6; TRBD2 agrees at 9 bases. The CDR3 totals 16 residues. Losses at the gene ends were 5 bases for V and 4 bases for J; bases not matched to a gene: 12. The germline gives CDR1 SGHVS, CDR2 FNYEAQ. The variable domain in full, completed from reference TRBV7-6 and TRBJ2-7, reads GAGVSQSPRYKVTKRGQDVALRCDPISGHVSLYWYRQALGQGPEFLTYFNYEAQQDKSGLPNDRFSAERPEGSISTLTIQRTEQRDSAMYRCASSLSGSAFQYEQYFGPGTRLTVT.

There are many counts of this clonotype. The V call is TRBV12-5, the J call TRBJ2-3; possible D gene TRBD1, 5 bases. Germline CDR1 and CDR2: LGHNT and FRNRAP. The CDR3 length is 14 residues. Trimming left V 9 bases short and J 4 bases short, with 17 bases between. CDR3 amino acids: CASGDSRNPDTQYF. The CDR3 nucleotides read TGTGCTAGCGGAGACAGTCGCAACCCAGATACGCAGTATTTT.

There are many counts of this clonotype. The chain uses TRBV13 and TRBJ1-1; D not certain. Germline values: CDR1 PRHDT, CDR2 FYEKMQ (reference sequence). CDR3 size: 15 residues. The ends were cut back, 2 bases at V and 3 bases at J, with 13 bases in the middle. In DNA, the CDR3 is TGTGCCAGCAGCTTACGGTCGGTTGGGTACACTGAAGCTTTCTTT. It translates to CASSLRSVGYTEAFF.

Ten or more counts support this clonotype. This chain links TRBV4-1 with TRBJ2-1, with D perhaps matching TRBD1 (6 bases). The CDR3 runs 13 residues. CDR1 MGHRA and CDR2 YSYEKL come from the germline V gene. V gave up 0 bases and J gave up 13 bases, with 13 bases separating them. CDR3 sequence: CASSQEYRVGQFF. CDR3 in DNA: TGCGCCAGCAGCCAAGAATACAGGGTAGGCCAGTTCTTC.

This chain joins TRBV2 and TRBJ2-7; 11 bases match TRBD2. The CDR3 extends over 16 amino acids. Germline V gene lookup returns CDR1 SNHLY and CDR2 FYNNEI. Unmatched junction bases numbered 12, after V lost 6 bases and J lost 5 bases. CDR3 in DNA: TGTGCCAGCAGCCGGCCCCCACTAGCGGGAGAGGACGAGCAGTACTTC. This sequence encodes CASSRPPLAGEDEQYF.

This clonotype was counted many times. The V call is TRBV29-1, the J call TRBJ1-2; 7 bases agree with TRBD1. V shed 7 bases, J shed 4 bases, and the junction held 12 bases outside the gene matches. Germline V lookup: CDR1 SQVTM, CDR2 ANQGSEA. The CDR3 runs to 14 residues. The CDR3 here is CSAADRDTIYGYTF. Written as DNA, the CDR3 is TGCAGCGCCGCAGACAGGGACACCATCTATGGCTACACCTTC.

This clonotype was counted ten times or more. The chain links TRBV4-1 to TRBJ1-1; no definite D call. The CDR3 is 15 residues long. In germline, CDR1 is MGHRA, CDR2 YSYEKL. Deletions cut 4 bases from V and 2 bases from J, with 14 bases between. Here the CDR3 reads CASSPHQDHNTEAFF. In DNA, the CDR3 is TGCGCCAGCAGCCCCCACCAGGATCATAACACTGAAGCTTTCTTT.

This clonotype was seen only a few times. The CDR3 is CSVGGQDTSSYEQYF. The CDR3 DNA reads TGCAGCGTTGGGGGACAGGATACGAGCTCCTACGAGCAGTACTTC. The chain recombines TRBV29-1 with TRBJ2-7; TRBD1 agrees at 8 bases. V gave up 4 bases and J gave up 0 bases; unmatched junction bases: 8. In germline, CDR1 is SQVTM, CDR2 ANQGSEA. The CDR3 is 15 amino acids.